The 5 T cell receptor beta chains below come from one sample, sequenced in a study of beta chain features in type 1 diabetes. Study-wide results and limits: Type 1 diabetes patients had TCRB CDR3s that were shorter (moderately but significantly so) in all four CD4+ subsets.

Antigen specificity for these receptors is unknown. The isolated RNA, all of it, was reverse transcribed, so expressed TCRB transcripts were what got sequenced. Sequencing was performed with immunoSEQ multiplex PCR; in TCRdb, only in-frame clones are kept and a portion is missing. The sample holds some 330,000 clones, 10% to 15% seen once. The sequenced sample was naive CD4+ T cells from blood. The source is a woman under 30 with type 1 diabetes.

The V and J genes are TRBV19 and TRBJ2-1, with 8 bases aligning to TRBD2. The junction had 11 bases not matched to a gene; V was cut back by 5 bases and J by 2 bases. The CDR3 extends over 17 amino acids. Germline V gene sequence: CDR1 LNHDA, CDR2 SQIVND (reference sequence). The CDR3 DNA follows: TGTGCCAGTAGTTCGGGAGGGCAGTCGGGGGCCTACAATGAGCAGTTCTTC. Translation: CASSSGGQSGAYNEQFF. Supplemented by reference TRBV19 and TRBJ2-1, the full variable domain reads DGGITQSPKYLFRKEGQNVTLSCEQNLNHDAMYWYRQDPGQGLRLIYYSQIVNDFQKGDIAEGYSVSREKKESFPLTVTSAQKNPTAFYLCASSSGGQSGAYNEQFFGPGTRLTVL.

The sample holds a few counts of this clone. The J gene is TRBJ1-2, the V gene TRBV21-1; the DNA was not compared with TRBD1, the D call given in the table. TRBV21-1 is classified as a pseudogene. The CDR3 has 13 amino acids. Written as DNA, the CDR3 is TGTGCCAGCATCTCACCCCACAGCTATGGCTACACCTTC. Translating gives CASISPHSYGYTF.

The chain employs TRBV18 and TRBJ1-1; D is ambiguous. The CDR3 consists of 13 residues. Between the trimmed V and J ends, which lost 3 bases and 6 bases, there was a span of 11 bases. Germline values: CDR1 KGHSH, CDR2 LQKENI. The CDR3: CASSPYSGPEAFF. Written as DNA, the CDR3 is TGTGCCAGCTCACCTTACTCTGGGCCTGAAGCTTTCTTT.

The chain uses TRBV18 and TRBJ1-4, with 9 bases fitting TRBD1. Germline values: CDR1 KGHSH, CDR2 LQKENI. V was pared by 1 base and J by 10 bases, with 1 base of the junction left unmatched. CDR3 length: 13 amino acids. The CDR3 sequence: CASSPRGQGKLFF. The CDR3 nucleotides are TGTGCCAGCTCACCACGGGGACAGGGAAAACTGTTTTTT.

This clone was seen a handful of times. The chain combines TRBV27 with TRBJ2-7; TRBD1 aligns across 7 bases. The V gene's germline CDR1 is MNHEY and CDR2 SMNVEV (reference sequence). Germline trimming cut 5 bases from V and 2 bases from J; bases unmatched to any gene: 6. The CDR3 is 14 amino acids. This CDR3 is CASSARQGPYEQYF. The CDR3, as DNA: TGTGCCAGCAGTGCTAGACAGGGACCCTACGAGCAGTACTTC.